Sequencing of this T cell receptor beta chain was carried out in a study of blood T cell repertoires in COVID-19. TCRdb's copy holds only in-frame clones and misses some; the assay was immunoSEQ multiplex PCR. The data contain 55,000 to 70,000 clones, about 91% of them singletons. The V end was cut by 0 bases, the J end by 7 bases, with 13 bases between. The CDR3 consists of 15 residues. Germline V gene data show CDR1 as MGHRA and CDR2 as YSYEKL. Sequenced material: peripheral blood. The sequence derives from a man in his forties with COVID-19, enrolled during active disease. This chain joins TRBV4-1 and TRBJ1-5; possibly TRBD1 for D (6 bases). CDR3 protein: CASSQDNGGLQPQHF. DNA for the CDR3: TGCGCCAGCAGCCAAGATAACGGGGGGCTACAGCCCCAGCATTTT.